These 12 T cell receptor beta chains were all obtained from the same sample, sequenced in a study of blood T cell repertoires in COVID-19. Some clones are missing from TCRdb's copy, which holds only in-frame ones; the method was immunoSEQ multiplex PCR. The sample holds roughly 250,000 clones; about 87% are singletons and the top ten take over 1%. Sequenced material: PBMCs or T cells enriched from blood (not recorded which). The origin of the receptors is a woman aged 40 to 50 with acute COVID-19.

V and J are TRBV10-3 and TRBJ1-5, with D possibly being TRBD1 (5 bases). The CDR3 consists of 14 residues. V lost 6 bases to trimming and J lost 7 bases, with 16 bases between them. Germline V CDR1 and CDR2: ENHRY, SYGVKD. CDR3 in amino acids: CAISPQGRGQPQHF. CDR3 nucleotides: TGTGCCATCAGCCCCCAGGGAAGGGGCCAGCCCCAGCATTTT.

The chain couples TRBV27 to TRBJ1-6, with a weak D call TRBD1 (6 bases). Germline V lookup: CDR1 MNHEY, CDR2 SMNVEV (reference sequence). There are 15 residues in the CDR3. The V end was cut by 5 bases, the J end by 9 bases, with 17 bases between. The CDR3 spells CASSPNGGLISPLHF. The CDR3 bases are TGTGCCAGCAGTCCGAATGGGGGCTTGATTTCACCCCTCCACTTT.

The chain combines TRBV6-5 with TRBJ2-6, with D uncertain. Trimming removed 2 bases at V and 0 bases at J, with 5 bases between. Germline V lookup: CDR1 MNHEY, CDR2 SVGAGI. CDR3 size: 15 residues. CDR3 protein: CASSYPDSGANVLTF. The DNA for the CDR3 is TGTGCCAGCAGTTACCCAGACTCTGGGGCCAACGTCCTGACTTTC.

The CDR3: CATSDFSRGTTDTQYF. The CDR3 nucleotides are TGTGCCACCAGTGATTTTTCCAGGGGAACCACAGATACGCAGTATTTT. This chain joins TRBV24-1 and TRBJ2-3, with D perhaps TRBD1 (6 bases). The germline V and J ends were trimmed by 1 base and 2 bases, with 12 bases remaining between them. The germline V gene encodes CDR1 KGHDR and CDR2 SFDVKD. The length of the CDR3 is 16 residues.

V is TRBV3-1 (or the pseudogene TRBV3-2) and J is TRBJ1-1; TRBD1 is a possible D gene (6 bases). The germline V and J ends were trimmed by 4 bases and 11 bases, with 17 bases remaining between them. Germline V CDR1 and CDR2: LGHDT, YNNKEL (reference sequence). The CDR3 is made up of 13 amino acids. CDR3 coding DNA: TGTGCCAGCAGCCCCGGGGATTTAGGACAGGCTTTCTTT. Its translation is CASSPGDLGQAFF.

The chain has TRBV4-3 and TRBJ2-2; perhaps TRBD1 as D (5 bases). The V and J ends lost 4 bases and 1 base respectively, with 10 bases between them. This CDR3 is built from 15 residues. Germline V gene lookup returns CDR1 LGHNA and CDR2 YSLEER. The CDR3 DNA is TGCGCCAGCAGCCCCCGGACACAGAACACCGGGGAGCTGTTTTTT. This encodes CASSPRTQNTGELFF.

V gene TRBV6-5 combines with J gene TRBJ1-2; unclear D gene. The CDR3 spans 14 residues. The ends were cut back, 4 bases at V and 4 bases at J, with 13 bases in the middle. From germline, CDR1 is MNHEY and CDR2 SVGAGI. This CDR3 is CASSFSATAYGYTF. In DNA form, the CDR3 reads TGTGCCAGCAGTTTCTCCGCGACTGCCTATGGCTACACCTTC.

The genes are TRBV3-1 (or the pseudogene TRBV3-2) and TRBJ1-6; TRBD1 is a possible D gene (6 bases). This CDR3 region has 15 residues. Germline V lookup: CDR1 LGHDT, CDR2 YNNKEL (reference sequence). The V gene lost 1 base and the J gene lost 9 bases, with 13 bases spanning the gap. The CDR3 loop is CASSQGWDTTSPLHF. The CDR3, as DNA: TGTGCCAGCAGCCAAGGGTGGGACACCACTTCACCCCTCCACTTT.

The V call is TRBV4-1, the J call TRBJ1-2; no clear D gene. The CDR3 is 16 residues long. Trimming removed 0 bases from V and 8 bases from J, with 19 bases in between. Looked up from germline, CDR1 is MGHRA and CDR2 is YSYEKL. The CDR3 coding sequence is TGCGCCAGCAGCCAAGATTACCATGTCGCTAAGAGGGGCTACACCTTC. Amino acid sequence: CASSQDYHVAKRGYTF.

The chain carries TRBV7-9 and TRBJ1-1; D not resolved. Trimming pared 3 bases from V and 12 bases from J, leaving 14 bases between. Germline lookup yields CDR1 SEHNR and CDR2 FQNEAQ (reference sequence). CDR3 length: 12 residues. CDR3 amino acids: CASSLGSKLTFF. In DNA form, the CDR3 reads TGTGCCAGCAGCTTGGGCAGTAAGTTGACTTTCTTT.

The CDR3 DNA is TGTGCCAGCAGCGGTAAACTAGCGGGAGGGCCCACAGATACGCAGTATTTT. Translated: CASSGKLAGGPTDTQYF. The chain recombines TRBV7-2 with TRBJ2-3; TRBD2 matches at 13 bases. CDR3 size: 17 residues. V trimming: 5 bases; J trimming: 2 bases; junction bases outside the gene matches: 7. CDR1 SGHTA and CDR2 FQGNSA come from the germline V gene.

This clone was counted once. This same CDR3 is encoded by further DNA sequences in the sample. CDR3 coding DNA: TGTGCCAGCAGTTTTTATCGGACAGGGGGTTATGGCTACACCTTC. This sequence encodes CASSFYRTGGYGYTF. The genes are TRBV28 and TRBJ1-2; 10 bases map to TRBD1. Germline CDR1 reads MDHEN; CDR2 reads SYDVKM. V was clipped by 3 bases and J by 5 bases; unmatched bases: 6. CDR3 length: 15 residues.